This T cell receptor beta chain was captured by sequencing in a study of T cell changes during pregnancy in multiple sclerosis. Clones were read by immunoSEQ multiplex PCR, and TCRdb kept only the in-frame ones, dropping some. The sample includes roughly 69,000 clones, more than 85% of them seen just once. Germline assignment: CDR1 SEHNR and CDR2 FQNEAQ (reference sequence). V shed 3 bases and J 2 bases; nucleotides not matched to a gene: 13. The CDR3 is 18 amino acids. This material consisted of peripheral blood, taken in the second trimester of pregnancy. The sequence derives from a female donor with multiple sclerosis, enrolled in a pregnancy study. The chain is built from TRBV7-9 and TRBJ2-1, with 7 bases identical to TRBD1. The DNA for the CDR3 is TGTGCCAGCAGCTTTGGGGTAAAACGACAGGGAACCTACAATGAGCAGTTCTTC. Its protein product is CASSFGVKRQGTYNEQFF.